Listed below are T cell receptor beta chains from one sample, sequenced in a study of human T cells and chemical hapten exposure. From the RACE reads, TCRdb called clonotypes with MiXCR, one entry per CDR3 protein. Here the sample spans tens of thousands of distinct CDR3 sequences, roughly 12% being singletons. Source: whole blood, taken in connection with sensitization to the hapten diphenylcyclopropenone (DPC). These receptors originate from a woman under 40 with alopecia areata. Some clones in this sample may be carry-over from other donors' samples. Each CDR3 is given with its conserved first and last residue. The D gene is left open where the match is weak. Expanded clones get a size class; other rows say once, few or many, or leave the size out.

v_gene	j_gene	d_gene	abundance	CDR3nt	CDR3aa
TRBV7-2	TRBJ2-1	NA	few	TGTGCCAGCAGCTTAGACAGGGCCTACAATGAGCAGTTCTTC	CASSLDRAYNEQFF
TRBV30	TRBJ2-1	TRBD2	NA	TGTGCCTGGAGTAGAGCGGGGGCCTACAATGAGCAGTTCTTC	CAWSRAGAYNEQFF
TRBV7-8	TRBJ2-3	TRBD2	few	TGTGCCAGCAGCTCCTCAGCGGGAGTTTGGGTCACAGATACGCAGTATTTT	CASSSSAGVWVTDTQYF
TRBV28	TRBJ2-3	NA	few	TGTGCCAGCAGCGCCGGGGCGAGCGGAAAAGATACGCAGTATTTT	CASSAGASGKDTQYF
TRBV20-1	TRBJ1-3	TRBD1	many	TGCAGTGCTCCGCCCCTGGACAGGCCAGGGGGAAACACCATATATTTT	CSAPPLDRPGGNTIYF
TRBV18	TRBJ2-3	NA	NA	TGTGCCAGCTCAGCGGTCGGCACAGATACGCAGTATTTT	CASSAVGTDTQYF
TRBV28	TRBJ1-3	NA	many	TGTGCCAGCAGTTTATCGTATGGAAACACCATATATTTT	CASSLSYGNTIYF
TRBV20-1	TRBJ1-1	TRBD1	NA	TGCAGTCCTCAAGACAGGGCCACTGAAGCTTTCTTT	CSPQDRATEAFF
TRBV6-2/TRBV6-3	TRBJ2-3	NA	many	TGTGCCAGCCGGGGGCCCCCGGCCGATACGCAGTATTTT	CASRGPPADTQYF
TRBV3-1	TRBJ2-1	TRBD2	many	TGTGCCAGCAGCCCGCTGTTCGGGACTAGTAGCAATGAGCAGTTCTTC	CASSPLFGTSSNEQFF
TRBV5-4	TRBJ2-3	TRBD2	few	TGTGCCAGCAGAACCGGGACTAGATACACAGATACGCAGTATTTT	CASRTGTRYTDTQYF
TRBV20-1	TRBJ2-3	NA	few	TGCAGTGCTAGAGGGCCCACAGATACGCAGTATTTT	CSARGPTDTQYF
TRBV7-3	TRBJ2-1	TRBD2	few	TGTGCCAGCAGCTTTATTGCGGGAGGCTACAATGAGCAGTTCTTC	CASSFIAGGYNEQFF
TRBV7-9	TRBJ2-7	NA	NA	TGTGCCAGCAGCTTAGTACTAGACCCCTACGAGCAGTACTTC	CASSLVLDPYEQYF
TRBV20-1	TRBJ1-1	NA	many	TGCAGTGCTAACATAGTCTCGGGAAAATCTGAAGCTTTCTTT	CSANIVSGKSEAFF
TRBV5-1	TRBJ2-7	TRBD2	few	TGCGCCAGCAGCTCCACTAGCGGGGGGCCTATTGAGCAGTACTTC	CASSSTSGGPIEQYF
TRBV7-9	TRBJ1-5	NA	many	TGTGCCAGCAGCTTATTTGCGGATCAGCCCCAGCATTTT	CASSLFADQPQHF
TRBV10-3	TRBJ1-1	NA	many	TGTGCCATCAGTGACAAGGAAAACACTGAAGCTTTCTTT	CAISDKENTEAFF
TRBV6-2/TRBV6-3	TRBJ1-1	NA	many	TGTGCCAGCAGGGCCACTCCCAGGTACACTGAAGCTTTCTTT	CASRATPRYTEAFF
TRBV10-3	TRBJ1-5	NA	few	TGTGCCATCAGTGGGACAGCAAATCAGCCCCAGCATTTT	CAISGTANQPQHF
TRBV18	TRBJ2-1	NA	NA	TGTGCCAGCTCACCACCGAACGGTTTCTACAATGAGCAGTTCTTC	CASSPPNGFYNEQFF
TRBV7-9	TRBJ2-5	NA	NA	TGTGCCAGCAGCTCCTCCCGGAGGCCAGAGACCCAGTACTTC	CASSSSRRPETQYF
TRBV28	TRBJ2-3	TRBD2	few	TGTGCCAGCAGTTTCCGTAAAGGACTAGCGGGTTCCACAGATACGCAGTATTTT	CASSFRKGLAGSTDTQYF
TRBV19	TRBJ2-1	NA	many	TGTGCCAGTAGTCGACAGGATTACAATGAGCAGTTCTTC	CASSRQDYNEQFF
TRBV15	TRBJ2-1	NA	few	TGTGCCACCAGCAGATTGGTACTACCCGTGGAGTTCTTC	CATSRLVLPVEFF
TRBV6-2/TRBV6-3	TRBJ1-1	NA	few	TGTGCCAGCATCGAAACTTTGTACACTGAAGCTTTCTTT	CASIETLYTEAFF
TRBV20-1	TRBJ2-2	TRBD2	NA	TGCAGTGCTAGAGATCGCGGGAGGGCCACTAACACCGGGGAGCTGTTTTTT	CSARDRGRATNTGELFF
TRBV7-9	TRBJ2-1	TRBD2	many	TGTGCCAGCACGACTAGCGGGAGGGCCAGGAGCTCCTACAATGAGCAGTTCTTC	CASTTSGRARSSYNEQFF
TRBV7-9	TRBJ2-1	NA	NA	TGTGCCAGCGGCTTAAGCTCCGGGACCTCCTACAATGAGCAGTTCTTC	CASGLSSGTSYNEQFF
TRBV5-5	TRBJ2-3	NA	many	TGTGCCAGCAGCTTGGAAGGGAACACAGATACGCAGTATTTT	CASSLEGNTDTQYF
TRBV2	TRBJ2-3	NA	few	TGTGCCAGCAGTGTCCTGTCCCCCCATCTTGGCGGGTCGGCAACCACAGATACGCAGTATTTT	CASSVLSPHLGGSATTDTQYF
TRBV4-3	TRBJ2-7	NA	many	TGCGCCAGCAGCCAAATGAGGGGACGATACGAGCAGTACTTC	CASSQMRGRYEQYF
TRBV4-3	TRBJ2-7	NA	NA	TGCGCCAGCAGCCAGGACAGAGCCTACGAGCAGTACTTC	CASSQDRAYEQYF
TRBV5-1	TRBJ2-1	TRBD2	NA	TGCGCCAGCACCCCTACTAGCGGGATTAGCAATGAGCAGTTCTTC	CASTPTSGISNEQFF
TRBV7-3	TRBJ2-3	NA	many	TGTGCCAGCAAATTAGGGGGGAGGGCCACAGATACGCAGTATTTT	CASKLGGRATDTQYF
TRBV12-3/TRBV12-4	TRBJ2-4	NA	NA	TGTGCCAGCAGTTCGGGGAGCCTAGCCAAAAACATTCAGTACTTC	CASSSGSLAKNIQYF
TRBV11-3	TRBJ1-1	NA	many	TGTGCCAGCAGCCAAAAGGGGGCTGAAGCTTTCTTT	CASSQKGAEAFF
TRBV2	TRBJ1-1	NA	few	TGTGCCAGCGAGCGCACAGGTAACACTGAAGCTTTCTTT	CASERTGNTEAFF
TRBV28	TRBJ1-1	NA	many	TGTGCCAGCAGTTCGAATGCTTGGGCAGGGTATACTGAAGCTTTCTTT	CASSSNAWAGYTEAFF
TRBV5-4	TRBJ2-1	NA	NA	TGTGCCAGCAGCTTGGAGCCGATCCCCCCCTACAATGAGCAGTTCTTC	CASSLEPIPPYNEQFF
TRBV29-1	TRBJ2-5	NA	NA	TGCAGCGCTGTTAGCGTAGAGACCCAGTACTTC	CSAVSVETQYF
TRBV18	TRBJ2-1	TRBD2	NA	TGTGCCAGCTCAAGCGGGAGCGGCTACAATGAGCAGTTCTTC	CASSSGSGYNEQFF
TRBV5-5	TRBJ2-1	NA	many	TGTGCCAGCAGCTTTGAATGGAGTAACTACAATGAGCAGTTCTTC	CASSFEWSNYNEQFF
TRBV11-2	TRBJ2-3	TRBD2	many	TGTGCCAGCAGCTTCACTCCTAGCGGGAGGGCCCATACGCAGTATTTT	CASSFTPSGRAHTQYF
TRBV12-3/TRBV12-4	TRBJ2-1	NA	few	TGTGCCAGCAGTTGGCCTGGGTCCTACAATGAGCAGTTCTTC	CASSWPGSYNEQFF